This T cell receptor (beta chain) was documented in a study of blood T cell repertoires in COVID-19. This CDR3 has 15 amino acids. V lost 5 bases to trimming and J lost 2 bases; unmatched junction nucleotides: 8. The germline V gene encodes CDR1 SGHTA and CDR2 FQGTGA. Profiled with immunoSEQ multiplex PCR; TCRdb holds only in-frame clones, not every one. The sample carries 250,000 or so clones, roughly 84% recorded once. Sequenced: PBMCs or T cells enriched from blood (not recorded which). The sequence derives from a man aged 45-65 years who had recovered from COVID-19. The rearrangement links TRBV7-3 to TRBJ2-5, with 7 bases lining up with TRBD1. CDR3 nucleotides: TGTGCCAGCAGCCAACAGGGGTCCCCTCAAGAGACCCAGTACTTC. Its translation: CASSQQGSPQETQYF.